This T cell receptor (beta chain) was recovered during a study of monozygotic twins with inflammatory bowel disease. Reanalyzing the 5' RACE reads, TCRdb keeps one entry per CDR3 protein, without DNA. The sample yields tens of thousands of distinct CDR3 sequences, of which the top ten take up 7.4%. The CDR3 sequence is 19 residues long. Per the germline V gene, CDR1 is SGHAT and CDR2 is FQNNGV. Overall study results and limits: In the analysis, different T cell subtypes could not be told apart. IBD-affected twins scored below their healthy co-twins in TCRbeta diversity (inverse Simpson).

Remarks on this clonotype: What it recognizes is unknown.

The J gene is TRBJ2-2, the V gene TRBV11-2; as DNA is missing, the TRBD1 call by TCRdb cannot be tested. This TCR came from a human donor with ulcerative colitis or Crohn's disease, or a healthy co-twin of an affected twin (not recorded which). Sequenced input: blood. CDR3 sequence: CASSLNRRGVVSNTGELFF. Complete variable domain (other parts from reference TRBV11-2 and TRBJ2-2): EAGVAQSPRYKIIEKRQSVAFWCNPISGHATLYWYQQILGQGPKLLIQFQNNGVVDDSQLPKDRFSAERLKGVDSTLKIQPAKLEDSAVYLCASSLNRRGVVSNTGELFFGEGSRLTVL.